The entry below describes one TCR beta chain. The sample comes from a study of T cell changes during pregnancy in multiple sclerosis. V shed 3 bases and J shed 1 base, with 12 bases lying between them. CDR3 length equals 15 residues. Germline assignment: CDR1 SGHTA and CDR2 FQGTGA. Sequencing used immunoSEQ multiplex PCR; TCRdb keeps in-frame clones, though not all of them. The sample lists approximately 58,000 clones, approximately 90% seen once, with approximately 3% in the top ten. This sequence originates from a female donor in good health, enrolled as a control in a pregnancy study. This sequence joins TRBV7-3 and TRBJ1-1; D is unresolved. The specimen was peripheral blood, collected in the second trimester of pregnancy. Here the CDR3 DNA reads TGTGCCAGCAGCTTGAGCAGAGCTAGGAACACTGAAGCTTTCTTT. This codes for CASSLSRARNTEAFF.